This T cell receptor (beta chain) was sequenced for a study of human T cells and chemical hapten exposure. TCRdb independently ran MiXCR on the RACE reads; one entry per CDR3 protein. The table lists about 340,000 distinct CDR3 sequences, 5.5% to 8% of them singletons. Time point described: patch test 1, 2 weeks after DPC sensitization. Treatment in this sample: therapeutic diphenylcyclopropenone sensitization with weekly scalp DPC. There are many counts of this clonotype. Its cognate antigen is unknown. Study-level points and caveats: TCRs above 1 in 1000 frequency did not change with DPC sensitization.

This CDR3 comprises 15 residues. Trimming cost V 4 bases and J 1 base; bases outside gene matches: 4. This TCR derives from a woman between 18 and 29 years old with alopecia areata. Some clones in this sample may be carry-over from other donors' samples. The chain joins TRBV12-3 or TRBV12-4 to TRBJ1-1, with TRBD1 matching 9 bases. Sample: whole blood, taken in connection with sensitization to the hapten diphenylcyclopropenone (DPC). DNA of the CDR3: TGTGCCAGCAGTTCTTGGACAGGGGAGAACACTGAAGCTTTCTTT. This gives the protein CASSSWTGENTEAFF.